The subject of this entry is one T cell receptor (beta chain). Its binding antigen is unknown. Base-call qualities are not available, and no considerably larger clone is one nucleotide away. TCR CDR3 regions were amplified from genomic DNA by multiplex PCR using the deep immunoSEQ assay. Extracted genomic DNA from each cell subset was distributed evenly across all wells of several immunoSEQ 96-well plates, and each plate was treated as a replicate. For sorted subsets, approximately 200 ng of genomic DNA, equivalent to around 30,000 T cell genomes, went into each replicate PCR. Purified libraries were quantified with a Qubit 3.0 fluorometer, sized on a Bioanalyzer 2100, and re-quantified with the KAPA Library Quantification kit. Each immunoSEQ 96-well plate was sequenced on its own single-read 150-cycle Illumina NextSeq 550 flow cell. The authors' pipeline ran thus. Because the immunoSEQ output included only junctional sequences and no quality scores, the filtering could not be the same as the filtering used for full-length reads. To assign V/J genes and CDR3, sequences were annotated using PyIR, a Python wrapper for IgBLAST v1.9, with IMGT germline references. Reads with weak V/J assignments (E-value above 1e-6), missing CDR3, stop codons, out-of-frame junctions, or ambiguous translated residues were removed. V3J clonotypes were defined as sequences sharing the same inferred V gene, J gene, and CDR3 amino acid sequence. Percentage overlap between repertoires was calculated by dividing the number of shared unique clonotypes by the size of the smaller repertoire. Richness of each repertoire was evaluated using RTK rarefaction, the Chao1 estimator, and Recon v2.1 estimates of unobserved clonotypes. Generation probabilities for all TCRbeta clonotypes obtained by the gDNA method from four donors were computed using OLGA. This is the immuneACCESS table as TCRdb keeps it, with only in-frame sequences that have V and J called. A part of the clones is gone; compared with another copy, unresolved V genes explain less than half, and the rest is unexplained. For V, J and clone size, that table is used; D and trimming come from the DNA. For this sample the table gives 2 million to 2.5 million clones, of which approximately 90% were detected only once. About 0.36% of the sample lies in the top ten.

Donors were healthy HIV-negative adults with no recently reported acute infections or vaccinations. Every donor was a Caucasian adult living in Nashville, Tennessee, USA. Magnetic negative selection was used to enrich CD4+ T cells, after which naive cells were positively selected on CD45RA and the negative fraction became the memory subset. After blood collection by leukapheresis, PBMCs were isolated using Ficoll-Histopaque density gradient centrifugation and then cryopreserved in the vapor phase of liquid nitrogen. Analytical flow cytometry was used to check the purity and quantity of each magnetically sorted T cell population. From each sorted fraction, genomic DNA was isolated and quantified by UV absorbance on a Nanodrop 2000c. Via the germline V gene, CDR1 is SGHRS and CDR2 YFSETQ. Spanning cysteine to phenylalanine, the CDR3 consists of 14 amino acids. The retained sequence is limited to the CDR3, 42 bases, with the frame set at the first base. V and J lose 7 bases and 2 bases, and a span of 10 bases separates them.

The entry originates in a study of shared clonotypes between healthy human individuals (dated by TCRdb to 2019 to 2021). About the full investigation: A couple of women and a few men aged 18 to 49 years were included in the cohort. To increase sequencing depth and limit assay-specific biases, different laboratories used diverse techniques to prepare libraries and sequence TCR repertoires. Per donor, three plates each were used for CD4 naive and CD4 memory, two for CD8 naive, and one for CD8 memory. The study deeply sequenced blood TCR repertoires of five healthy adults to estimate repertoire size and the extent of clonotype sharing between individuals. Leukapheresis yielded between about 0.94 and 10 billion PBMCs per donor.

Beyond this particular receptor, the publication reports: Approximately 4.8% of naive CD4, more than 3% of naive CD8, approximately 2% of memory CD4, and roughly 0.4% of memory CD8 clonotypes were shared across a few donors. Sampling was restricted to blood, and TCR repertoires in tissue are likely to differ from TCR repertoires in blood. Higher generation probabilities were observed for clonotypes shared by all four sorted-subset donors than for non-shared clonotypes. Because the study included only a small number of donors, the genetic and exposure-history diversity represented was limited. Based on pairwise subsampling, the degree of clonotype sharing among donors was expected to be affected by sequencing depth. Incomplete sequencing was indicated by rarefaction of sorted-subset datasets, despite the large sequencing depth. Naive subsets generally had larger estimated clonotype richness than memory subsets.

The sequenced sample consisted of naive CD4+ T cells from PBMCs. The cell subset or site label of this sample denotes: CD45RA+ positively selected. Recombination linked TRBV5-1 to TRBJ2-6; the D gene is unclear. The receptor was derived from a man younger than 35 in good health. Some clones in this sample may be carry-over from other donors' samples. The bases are TGCGCCAGCGGATCCACGGCTGGGGCCAACGTCCTGACTTTC. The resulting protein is CASGSTAGANVLTF.